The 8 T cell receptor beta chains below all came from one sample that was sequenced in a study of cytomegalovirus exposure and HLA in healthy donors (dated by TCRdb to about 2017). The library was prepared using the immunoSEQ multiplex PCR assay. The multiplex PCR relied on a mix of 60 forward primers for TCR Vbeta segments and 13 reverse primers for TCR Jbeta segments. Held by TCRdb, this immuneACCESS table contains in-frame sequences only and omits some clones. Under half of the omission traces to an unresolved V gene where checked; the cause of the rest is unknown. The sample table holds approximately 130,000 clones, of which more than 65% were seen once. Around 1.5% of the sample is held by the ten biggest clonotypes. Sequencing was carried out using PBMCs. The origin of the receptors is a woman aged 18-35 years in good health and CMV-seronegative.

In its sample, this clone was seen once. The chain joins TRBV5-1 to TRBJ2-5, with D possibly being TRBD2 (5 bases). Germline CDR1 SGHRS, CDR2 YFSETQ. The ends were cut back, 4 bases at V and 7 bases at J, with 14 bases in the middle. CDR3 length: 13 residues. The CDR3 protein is CASSVGELRTQYF. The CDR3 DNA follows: TGCGCCAGCAGCGTCGGGGAGCTCCGGACCCAGTACTTC.

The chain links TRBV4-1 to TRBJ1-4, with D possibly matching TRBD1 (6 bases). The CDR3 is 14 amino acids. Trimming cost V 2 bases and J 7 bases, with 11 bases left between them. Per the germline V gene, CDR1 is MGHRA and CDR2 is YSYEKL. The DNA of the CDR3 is TGCGCCAGCAGCCAAAACATAGGGGGTGAAAAACTGTTTTTT. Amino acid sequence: CASSQNIGGEKLFF.

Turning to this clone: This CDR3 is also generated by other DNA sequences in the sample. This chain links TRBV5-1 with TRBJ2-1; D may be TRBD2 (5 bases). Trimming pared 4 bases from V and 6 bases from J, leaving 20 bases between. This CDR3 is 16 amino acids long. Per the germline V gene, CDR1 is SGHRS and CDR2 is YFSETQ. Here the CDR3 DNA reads TGCGCCAGCAGCCTGGGGTTAAGCGCGAGGGCCAATGAGCAGTTCTTC. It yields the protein CASSLGLSARANEQFF.

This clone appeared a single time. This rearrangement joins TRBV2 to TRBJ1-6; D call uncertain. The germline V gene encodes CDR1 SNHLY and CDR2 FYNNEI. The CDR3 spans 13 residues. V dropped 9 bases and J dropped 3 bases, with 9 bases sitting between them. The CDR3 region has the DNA TGTGCCAGTCTGCGGGACTATAATTCACCCCTCCACTTT. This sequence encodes CASLRDYNSPLHF.

CDR3 bases: TGCGCCAGCAGAGCGGCCTCCTCCTACAATGAGCAGTTCTTC. It translates to CASRAASSYNEQFF. The V call is TRBV10-2, the J call TRBJ2-1, with D possibly matching TRBD2 (5 bases). The CDR3 contains 14 residues. V lost 6 bases and J 0 bases, leaving 9 bases between the germline ends. The germline V gene encodes CDR1 WSHSY and CDR2 SAAADI.

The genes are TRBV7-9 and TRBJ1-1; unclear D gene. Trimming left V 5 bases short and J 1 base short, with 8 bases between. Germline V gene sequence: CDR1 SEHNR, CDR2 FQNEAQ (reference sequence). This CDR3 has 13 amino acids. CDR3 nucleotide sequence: TGTGCCAGCAGCCAAATTTGGAACACTGAAGCTTTCTTT. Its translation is CASSQIWNTEAFF.

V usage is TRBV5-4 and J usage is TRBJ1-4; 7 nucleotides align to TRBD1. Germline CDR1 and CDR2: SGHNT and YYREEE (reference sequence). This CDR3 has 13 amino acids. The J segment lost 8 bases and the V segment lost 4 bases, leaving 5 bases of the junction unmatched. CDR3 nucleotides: TGTGCCAGCAGCCAGGGGACAGCGGAAAAACTGTTTTTT. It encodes CASSQGTAEKLFF. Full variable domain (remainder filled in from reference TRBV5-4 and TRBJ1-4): ETGVTQSPTHLIKTRGQQVTLRCSSQSGHNTVSWYQQALGQGPQFIFQYYREEENGRGNFPPRFSGLQFPNYSSELNVNALELDDSALYLCASSQGTAEKLFFGSGTQLSVL.

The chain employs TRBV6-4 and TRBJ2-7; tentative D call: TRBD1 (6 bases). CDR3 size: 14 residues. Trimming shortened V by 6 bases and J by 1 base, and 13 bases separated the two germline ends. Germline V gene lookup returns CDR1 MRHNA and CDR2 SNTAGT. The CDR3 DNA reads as TGTGCCAGCAGCCCGGACAGAAGTTCCTACGAGCAGTACTTC. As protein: CASSPDRSSYEQYF.